The source of this T cell receptor beta chain is a study of low-dose radiotherapy and immunotherapy resistance in tumors. The TCRs were subjected to amplification over approximately 20 PCR cycles employing a constant-region primer in conjunction with a V-primer adapter. The mRNA which had been isolated was amplified by in vitro transcription. A single record per CDR3 protein comes from TCRdb applying MiXCR to the reads. The table shows some 53,000 distinct CDR3 sequences, with around 33% occurring only once. CDR1 is MDHEN, CDR2 SYDVKM, per germline. The CDR3 is 13 amino acids. V lost 4 bases and J lost 7, with 13 bases in between. The table lists this clonotype with many counts. Time point indicated: after trial treatment. This sample's treatment: LDRT plus nivolumab, ipilimumab, low-dose cyclophosphamide and aspirin (RACIN trial). Patients qualified if they had advanced solid tumors that lacked tumor-infiltrating lymphocytes.

This sequence was found in a male donor with rectosigmoid adenocarcinoma. This material consisted of PBMCs, taken after low-dose radiotherapy plus immunotherapy. The genes are TRBV28 and TRBJ1-2, with D possibly matching TRBD1 (5 bases). CDR3 DNA: TGTGCCAGCAGTTCCCAAGGGACCAGTGGCTACACCTTC. It yields the protein CASSSQGTSGYTF.